This T cell receptor beta chain was documented in a study of post-analysis software for immune sequencing data. Study details: Relapsing-remitting, secondary progressive and progressive-relapsing forms made up the multiple sclerosis disease courses. Study findings and constraints: Strong same-batch co-clustering of samples appeared with F measure clustering. When compared against controls, multiple sclerosis patients showed significantly lower normalized Chao1 diversity.

This clonotype came up a few times. What it binds is unknown. Prepared TCR beta cDNA libraries contained unique molecular identifiers. Each CDR3 protein is one row after TCRdb ran MiXCR on the PCR reads. The profile shows about 430,000 distinct CDR3 sequences, 35% to 45% of them singletons. The receptor's source is a girl aged 2-10 years with multiple sclerosis. Material for sequencing was blood.

CDR3 in amino acids: CASSYSRSDYGYTF. The DNA for the CDR3 is TGTGCCAGCAGTTACTCGAGGTCTGACTATGGCTACACCTTC. The chain employs TRBV6-5 and TRBJ1-2; unclear D gene. Trimming shortened V by 0 bases and J by 3 bases, and 8 bases separated the two germline ends. CDR3 length equals 14 residues. Germline assignment: CDR1 MNHEY and CDR2 SVGAGI.